These 18 T cell receptor beta chains were sequenced from one sample in a study of T cells in localized non-small cell lung cancer. The repertoire was sequenced with immunoSEQ multiplex PCR; TCRdb's copy has only in-frame clones and lacks some. The sample has 1,500 to 2,000 clones; around 25% are singletons. Here the sequenced sample was normal lung tissue next to the tumor, taken before any cancer treatment. Receptor source: a female donor over 55 with stage III squamous cell lung carcinoma.

V is TRBV19 and J is TRBJ1-2; TRBD1 agrees at 8 bases. V shed 7 bases and J 6 bases; nucleotides not matched to a gene: 7. The CDR3 is 13 amino acids. Germline-derived CDR1 and CDR2 are LNHDA and SQIVND (reference sequence). Written as DNA, the CDR3 is TGTGCCAGTACTCCGACAGGGGTTAATGGCTACACCTTC. It is translated as CASTPTGVNGYTF.

By sample share, this clone is medium-sized. The chain links TRBV11-3 to TRBJ2-1; D uncertain. Germline V gene sequence: CDR1 SGHNT, CDR2 YENEEA. The CDR3 runs to 18 residues. The germline V and J ends were trimmed by 8 bases and 4 bases, with 27 bases remaining between them. The CDR3, as DNA: TGTGCCAGCGGACCGATAGTAGACGCCGCAGCCCCTTACAATGAGCAGTTCTTC. Its protein is CASGPIVDAAAPYNEQFF.

The chain couples TRBV14 to TRBJ2-1, with D tentatively TRBD1 (6 bases). Trimming stripped 2 bases from V and 4 bases from J, with 12 bases between. The length of the CDR3 is 15 residues. Germline V gene lookup returns CDR1 SGHDN and CDR2 FVKESK. The chain's CDR3 is CASSQLGAEYNEQFF. CDR3 nucleotide sequence: TGTGCCAGCAGCCAATTGGGGGCAGAATACAATGAGCAGTTCTTC. The variable domain in full, completed from reference TRBV14 and TRBJ2-1, reads EAGVTQFPSHSVIEKGQTVTLRCDPISGHDNLYWYRRVMGKEIKFLLHFVKESKQDESGMPNNRFLAERTGGTYSTLKVQPAELEDSGVYFCASSQLGAEYNEQFFGPGTRLTVL.

The chain links TRBV11-3 to TRBJ2-2; D might be TRBD2 (5 bases). Germline CDR1 is SGHNT and CDR2 is YENEEA. V was pared by 1 base and J by 6 bases, with 9 bases between. There are 14 residues in the CDR3. DNA of the CDR3: TGTGCCAGCAGCTTAGGAGGGTTCCCCGGGGAGCTGTTTTTT. Protein sequence: CASSLGGFPGELFF.

V and J are TRBV6-1 and TRBJ2-2; perhaps TRBD2 as D (5 bases). This CDR3 contains 15 residues. Germline V CDR1 and CDR2: MNHNS, SASEGT. V was shortened by 1 base and J by 7 bases, with 13 bases between the two germline ends. CDR3 nucleotides: TGTGCCAGCAGTGAAGTGGGAGCCATCGGCGGGGAGCTGTTTTTT. This sequence encodes CASSEVGAIGGELFF.

V usage is TRBV9 and J usage is TRBJ2-1; either TRBD1 or TRBD2 may fit D (5 bases each). The CDR3 length is 15 residues. Trimming took 4 bases from V and 0 from J, leaving 11 bases between them. Per germline, CDR1 SGDLS and CDR2 YYNGEE. The CDR3 protein is CASSTGTDSYNEQFF. In DNA, the CDR3 is TGTGCCAGCAGCACCGGGACGGACTCCTACAATGAGCAGTTCTTC.

The chain has TRBV19 and TRBJ2-1, with 14 bases matching TRBD2. V gave up 8 bases and J gave up 10 bases; unmatched junction bases: 7. The germline V gene encodes CDR1 LNHDA and CDR2 SQIVND (reference sequence). CDR3 size: 14 residues. The CDR3 sequence: CASSGTSGSGEQFF. The CDR3 DNA sequence: TGTGCCAGTTCCGGGACTAGCGGGAGTGGAGAGCAGTTCTTC.

This clone has more than one count but fewer than ten. J is TRBJ1-1 and V is TRBV19, with D uncertain. CDR3 size: 15 residues. Trimming left V 1 base short and J 6 bases short, with 15 bases between. CDR1 is LNHDA and CDR2 is SQIVND in the germline V gene (reference sequence). CDR3 sequence reads: CASSIVPGTDAEAFF. The CDR3 DNA follows: TGTGCCAGTAGTATAGTCCCGGGAACGGACGCTGAAGCTTTCTTT.

This chain connects TRBV4-1 to TRBJ2-1, with a weak D call TRBD1 (5 bases). There are 15 residues in the CDR3. Germline CDR1 is MGHRA and CDR2 is YSYEKL. The V and J ends lost 0 bases and 4 bases respectively, with 10 bases between them. The CDR3 protein is CASSQEGAQYNEQFF. As DNA, the CDR3 is TGCGCCAGCAGCCAAGAAGGGGCTCAGTACAATGAGCAGTTCTTC.

V usage is TRBV6-8 and J usage is TRBJ2-1; D is unclear. The ends were cut back, 5 bases at V and 8 bases at J, with 10 bases in the middle. From germline, CDR1 is MNHGY and CDR2 SAAAGT. The CDR3 is 12 amino acids. The CDR3 DNA reads TGTGCCAGCAGTGACCCCCCCTATGAGCAGTTCTTC. Translated, it gives CASSDPPYEQFF.

The V call is TRBV6-8, the J call TRBJ2-7, with 7 bases identical to TRBD2. V shed 6 bases, J shed 5 bases, and the junction held 10 bases outside the gene matches. The length of the CDR3 is 14 residues. The germline gives CDR1 MNHGY, CDR2 SAAAGT. In DNA form, the CDR3 reads TGTGCCAGCAGCCGGGGCGGGGGTTCCCACGAGCAGTACTTC. This gives the protein CASSRGGGSHEQYF.

This clone has only a few counts. The chain carries TRBV11-3 and TRBJ2-7; the D gene could be TRBD1 or TRBD2 (5 bases each). CDR3 length: 16 residues. Germline CDR1 reads SGHNT; CDR2 reads YENEEA. Trimming took off 7 bases at V and 0 bases at J, with 19 bases between the two ends. The CDR3 loop reads CASTSEGRAFSYEQYF. CDR3 nucleotides: TGTGCCAGCACCTCTGAGGGCAGGGCCTTCTCCTACGAGCAGTACTTC.

This clone was counted a few times. The V call is TRBV11-3, the J call TRBJ1-2; D remains unclear. The CDR3 consists of 14 residues. The germline CDR1 and CDR2 sequences are SGHNT and YENEEA. Trimming pared 3 bases from V and 4 bases from J, leaving 12 bases between. CDR3 DNA sequence: TGTGCCAGCAGCTTTTCGGACTCCAGCTATGGCTACACCTTC. Translated: CASSFSDSSYGYTF.

The chain links TRBV5-1 to TRBJ1-3, with TRBD1 identical over 7 bases. CDR1 is SGHRS, CDR2 YFSETQ, per germline. V shed 0 bases, J shed 6 bases, and the junction held 9 bases outside the gene matches. The CDR3 totals 16 residues. DNA of the CDR3: TGCGCCAGCAGCTTGGATTCACAGGGGTCGGAAAACACCATATATTTT. Protein product: CASSLDSQGSENTIYF.

The chain is built from TRBV6-8 and TRBJ2-2; TRBD2 matches at 7 bases. In germline, CDR1 is MNHGY, CDR2 SAAAGT. The CDR3 runs to 13 residues. V shed 6 bases, J shed 7 bases, and the junction held 5 bases outside the gene matches. CDR3 residues: CASSPGLDGELFF. Here the CDR3 DNA reads TGTGCCAGCAGCCCAGGACTAGACGGGGAGCTGTTTTTT.

By share, this clone counts as medium-sized (0.01 to 0.1%). This rearrangement joins TRBV6-8 to TRBJ2-3; 7 bases are a match to TRBD2. The CDR3 covers 15 residues. The V segment lost 5 bases and the J segment 1 base; nucleotides outside the gene matches: 6. The germline gives CDR1 MNHGY, CDR2 SAAAGT. CDR3 protein: CASSQTSVGTDTQYF. The CDR3 nucleotides read TGTGCCAGCAGTCAAACTAGCGTTGGCACAGATACGCAGTATTTT.

This clone was recorded a few times. V is TRBV9 and J is TRBJ1-2, with TRBD1 identical over 7 bases. Trimming took 5 bases from V and 8 from J; bases not matched to a gene: 6. Looked up from germline, CDR1 is SGDLS and CDR2 is YYNGEE. The CDR3 consists of 12 residues. The CDR3 protein is CASRHRGGGYTF. DNA of the CDR3: TGTGCCAGCAGACACAGGGGAGGCGGCTACACCTTC.

The chain has TRBV19 and TRBJ2-1; the D is unclear. V was cut by 5 bases and J by 5 bases, with 7 bases left in between. In germline, CDR1 is LNHDA, CDR2 SQIVND (reference sequence). CDR3 size: 12 residues. The CDR3 nucleotides read TGTGCCAGTAGTCTCCGGGACAATGAGCAGTTCTTC. This sequence encodes CASSLRDNEQFF.